One and the same sample provided the 17 T cell receptor beta chains below, sequenced in a study of cytomegalovirus exposure and HLA in healthy donors. The PCR made use of 60 Vbeta and 13 Jbeta primers. The assay was immunoSEQ multiplex PCR, and TCRdb's table has in-frame clones only and misses some. The repertoire holds about 160,000 clones, with nearly 80% as singletons. The sequenced material came from PBMCs. These receptors all stem from a woman aged 40 to 49 in good health and CMV-seronegative.

V usage is TRBV2 and J usage is TRBJ2-7; 7 bases align to TRBD1. Germline assignment: CDR1 SNHLY and CDR2 FYNNEI. After removal of 7 bases from V and 5 bases from J, the junction contained 5 bases not matched to a gene. The length of the CDR3 is 12 residues. In DNA, the CDR3 is TGTGCCAGCACACAGGGGCAGGACGAGCAGTACTTC. It is translated as CASTQGQDEQYF.

The rearrangement links TRBV14 to TRBJ1-1, with D unresolved. In germline, CDR1 is SGHDN, CDR2 FVKESK. Trimming cost V 2 bases and J 3 bases, with 7 bases left between them. The CDR3 is 13 amino acids. The CDR3 loop is CASSQQAHTEAFF. The CDR3 DNA reads TGTGCCAGCAGCCAACAGGCCCACACTGAAGCTTTCTTT.

This sequence joins TRBV5-1 and TRBJ2-5; TRBD1 agrees at 12 bases. The length of the CDR3 is 16 residues. CDR1 and CDR2 (germline): SGHRS, YFSETQ. The trim removed 9 bases at V and 5 bases at J, leaving 14 bases unmatched. As DNA, the CDR3 is TGCGCCACCCGATCCGGGGACAGGGGGCTCCGGGAGACCCAGTACTTC. Translation: CATRSGDRGLRETQYF.

The V gene is TRBV5-4, the J gene TRBJ2-2; D possibly corresponds to TRBD1 (6 bases). Germline assignment: CDR1 SGHNT and CDR2 YYREEE (reference sequence). The CDR3 has 16 amino acids. Trimming stripped 4 bases from V and 0 bases from J, with 13 bases between. In DNA form, the CDR3 reads TGTGCCAGCAGCCCCCCAAGGGGGTCGAACACCGGGGAGCTGTTTTTT. Protein: CASSPPRGSNTGELFF.

This clone was seen only once. The chain carries TRBV4-1 and TRBJ2-1, with 15 bases that match TRBD2. The CDR3 has 16 amino acids. Trimming cost V 6 bases and J 4 bases; bases outside gene matches: 4. CDR1 and CDR2 from the germline V gene are MGHRA and YSYEKL. CDR3 coding DNA: TGCGCCAGCAGGGGACTAGCGGGGGGCAATTACAATGAGCAGTTCTTC. Its protein product is CASRGLAGGNYNEQFF.

This clone has just a few counts. The rearrangement links TRBV18 to TRBJ1-5, with D unclear. The CDR3 covers 13 residues. Germline V gene lookup returns CDR1 KGHSH and CDR2 LQKENI. Trimming removed 3 bases from V and 1 base from J, with 4 bases in between. CDR3 DNA: TGTGCCAGCTCACCGCAGAGCAATCAGCCCCAGCATTTT. It is translated as CASSPQSNQPQHF.

The chain is built from TRBV4-1 and TRBJ2-7, with 8 positions matching TRBD2. V lost 4 bases and J lost 7; bases outside the gene matches: 18. The CDR3 is made up of 17 amino acids. Germline V gene data show CDR1 as MGHRA and CDR2 as YSYEKL. The CDR3 here is CASSRRTGAGSGGEQYF. For the CDR3, the DNA is TGCGCCAGCAGCCGCCGTACCGGGGCGGGCTCGGGGGGGGAGCAGTACTTC.

This clone has just a few counts. This rearrangement joins TRBV7-2 to TRBJ1-1, with unresolved D. V lost 1 base to trimming and J lost 1 base, with 4 bases between them. There are 13 residues in the CDR3. Germline values: CDR1 SGHTA, CDR2 FQGNSA. This chain's CDR3 is CASSLGRNTEAFF. CDR3 DNA sequence: TGTGCCAGCAGCTTAGGGAGGAACACTGAAGCTTTCTTT.

The chain employs TRBV9 and TRBJ2-5; TRBD2 matches 9 bases. The CDR3 spans 17 residues. J lost 1 base, V lost 0 bases, and 7 bases had no gene match. Looked up from germline, CDR1 is SGDLS and CDR2 is YYNGEE. The CDR3 bases are TGTGCCAGCAGCGTAGGAAGTAGCGGGGGTTCCCAAGAGACCCAGTACTTC. This codes for CASSVGSSGGSQETQYF.

The V and J genes are TRBV5-1 and TRBJ1-2; no clear D gene. Germline loops: CDR1 SGHRS, CDR2 YFSETQ. The CDR3 runs to 14 residues. Between the trimmed V and J ends, which lost 0 bases and 2 bases, there was a span of 8 bases. In DNA form, the CDR3 reads TGCGCCAGCAGCTTGGGTACAGCCAACTATGGCTACACCTTC. Translation: CASSLGTANYGYTF. Supplemented by reference TRBV5-1 and TRBJ1-2, the full variable domain reads KAGVTQTPRYLIKTRGQQVTLSCSPISGHRSVSWYQQTPGQGLQFLFEYFSETQRNKGNFPGRFSGRQFSNSRSEMNVSTLELGDSALYLCASSLGTANYGYTFGSGTRLTVV.

V is TRBV7-9 and J is TRBJ2-1, with D possibly matching TRBD2 (6 bases). Looked up from germline, CDR1 is SEHNR and CDR2 is FQNEAQ (reference sequence). The V end lost 5 bases, the J end lost 5 bases, and 19 bases lay between the germline ends. This CDR3 contains 16 residues. CDR3 DNA sequence: TGTGCCAGCAGCCCGCGGGGAGGCCGGCGGAACAATGAGCAGTTCTTC. Residues: CASSPRGGRRNNEQFF.

This clone was detected once. The chain carries TRBV5-6 and TRBJ2-7; D unresolved. Germline values: CDR1 SGHDT, CDR2 YYEEEE. Trimming removed 0 bases from V and 0 bases from J, with 7 bases in between. This CDR3 has 14 residues. This CDR3 reads CASSLELSSYEQYF. CDR3 DNA: TGTGCCAGCAGCTTGGAACTATCCTCCTACGAGCAGTACTTC.

The rearrangement links TRBV2 to TRBJ1-4; 7 bases fit TRBD1. CDR1 and CDR2 from the germline V gene are SNHLY and FYNNEI. The CDR3 runs to 14 residues. Trimming removed 6 bases from V and 8 bases from J; junction bases left unmatched: 9. The CDR3 DNA follows: TGTGCCAGCAGCGGCCAGGGGGTGGGCGAAAAACTGTTTTTT. This sequence encodes CASSGQGVGEKLFF.

This clone occurred many times. The chain links TRBV6-1 to TRBJ1-1; D possibly corresponds to TRBD1 (5 bases). CDR3 length equals 13 residues. V lost 4 bases to trimming and J lost 14 bases, with 20 bases between them. Germline CDR1 is MNHNS and CDR2 is SASEGT. The chain's CDR3 is CASSAGTLRPGFF. The DNA of the CDR3 is TGTGCCAGCAGTGCCGGGACTCTTCGCCCTGGGTTCTTT.

The rearrangement links TRBV6-5 to TRBJ2-3; D might be TRBD2 (6 bases). The CDR3 spans 14 residues. CDR1 is MNHEY, CDR2 SVGAGI, per germline. V gave up 4 bases and J gave up 11 bases, with 19 bases separating them. CDR3 in amino acids: CASSSGPTGVWQYF. The CDR3 nucleotides are TGTGCCAGCAGTTCCGGCCCAACGGGGGTGTGGCAGTATTTT.

This CDR3 reads CASSEGLAGGRGAKNIQYF. CDR3 sequence (DNA): TGTGCCAGCAGCGAGGGACTAGCGGGGGGCCGGGGAGCCAAAAACATTCAGTACTTC. The chain joins TRBV9 to TRBJ2-4, with 15 nucleotides matching TRBD2. Germline CDR1 is SGDLS and CDR2 is YYNGEE. J lost 0 bases, V lost 3 bases, and 7 bases had no gene match. This CDR3 is 19 amino acids long.

This CDR3 is CASSLWGGRHNEQFF. The CDR3 DNA is TGTGCCAGCTCACTATGGGGGGGTCGCCACAATGAGCAGTTCTTC. The V call is TRBV6-5, the J call TRBJ2-1, with 7 bases aligning to TRBD2. The CDR3 runs 15 residues. The V gene end was trimmed by 8 bases and the J gene end by 5 bases; junction bases not matched to a gene: 12. The V gene's germline CDR1 is MNHEY and CDR2 SVGAGI.